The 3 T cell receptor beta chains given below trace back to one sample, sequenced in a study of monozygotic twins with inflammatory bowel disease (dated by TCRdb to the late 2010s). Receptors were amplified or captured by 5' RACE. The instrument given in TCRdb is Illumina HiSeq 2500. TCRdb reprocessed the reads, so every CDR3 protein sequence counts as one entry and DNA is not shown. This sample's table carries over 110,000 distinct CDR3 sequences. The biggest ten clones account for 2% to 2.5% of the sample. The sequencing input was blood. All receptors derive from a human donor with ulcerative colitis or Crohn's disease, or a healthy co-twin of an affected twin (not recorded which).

CDR3 region: CASSLGGLAGGIGDTQYF. The chain combines TRBV5-1 with TRBJ2-3; as DNA is missing, the TRBD2 call by TCRdb cannot be tested. This CDR3 has 18 residues. Germline CDR1 SGHRS, CDR2 YFSETQ.

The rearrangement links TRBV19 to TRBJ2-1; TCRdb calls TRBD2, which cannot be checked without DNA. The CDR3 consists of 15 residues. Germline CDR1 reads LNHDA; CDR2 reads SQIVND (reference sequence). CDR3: CASSIGRGFENEQFF.

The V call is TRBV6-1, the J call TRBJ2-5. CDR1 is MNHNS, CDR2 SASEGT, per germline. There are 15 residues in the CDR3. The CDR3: CASRLRLLGTETQYF.